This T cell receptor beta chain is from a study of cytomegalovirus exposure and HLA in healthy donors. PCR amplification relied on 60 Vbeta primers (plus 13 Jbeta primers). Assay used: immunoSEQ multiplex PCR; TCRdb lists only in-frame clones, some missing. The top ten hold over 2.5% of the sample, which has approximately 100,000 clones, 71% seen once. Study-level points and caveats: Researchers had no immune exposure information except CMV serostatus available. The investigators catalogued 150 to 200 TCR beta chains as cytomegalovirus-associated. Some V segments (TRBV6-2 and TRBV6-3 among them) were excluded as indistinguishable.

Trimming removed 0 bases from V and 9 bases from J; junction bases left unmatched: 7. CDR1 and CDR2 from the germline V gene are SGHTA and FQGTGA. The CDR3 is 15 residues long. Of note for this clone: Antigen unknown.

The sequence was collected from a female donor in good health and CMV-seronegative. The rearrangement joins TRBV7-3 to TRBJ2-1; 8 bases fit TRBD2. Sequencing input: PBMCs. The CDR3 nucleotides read TGTGCCAGCAGCTTAACGGCAGTCGCGGGAGGTGAGCAGTTCTTC. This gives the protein CASSLTAVAGGEQFF.